The 25 T cell receptor beta chains given below trace back to one sample, sequenced in a study of blood T cell repertoires in COVID-19. Assay used: immunoSEQ multiplex PCR; TCRdb lists only in-frame clones, some missing. This sample yields 150,000 to 200,000 clones, of which 80% to 90% are seen a single time; over 2.5% belongs to the top ten. Material for sequencing was peripheral blood. Every receptor here comes from a man in his sixties with acute or convalescent COVID-19.

This clone turned up a few times. The rearrangement joins TRBV19 to TRBJ1-2, with TRBD1 identical over 7 bases. Germline V gene sequence: CDR1 LNHDA, CDR2 SQIVND (reference sequence). This CDR3 spans 13 amino acids. J was trimmed by 3 bases and V by 5 bases; bases with no gene match: 3. This CDR3 reads CASSDRADYGYTF. As DNA, the CDR3 is TGTGCCAGTAGTGACAGGGCCGACTATGGCTACACCTTC.

The V call is TRBV28, the J call TRBJ1-4, with a weak D call TRBD1 (6 bases). The CDR3 totals 12 residues. Looked up from germline, CDR1 is MDHEN and CDR2 is SYDVKM. V shed 2 bases and J shed 8 bases, with 6 bases lying between them. The CDR3 protein is CASSLGGEKLFF. The CDR3 DNA sequence: TGTGCCAGCAGTTTAGGGGGCGAAAAACTGTTTTTT.

The chain recombines TRBV7-9 with TRBJ2-1, with 13 bases fitting TRBD2. The CDR3 sequence is 17 residues long. Germline CDR1 and CDR2: SEHNR and FQNEAQ (reference sequence). V was pared by 5 bases and J by 3 bases, with 7 bases of the junction left unmatched. CDR3 bases: TGTGCCAGCAGCCGGACTAGCGGGAGAGTGGTCTACAATGAGCAGTTCTTC. This sequence encodes CASSRTSGRVVYNEQFF.

The chain uses TRBV27 and TRBJ2-1, with TRBD2 matching 13 bases. This CDR3 comprises 19 residues. V was clipped by 4 bases and J by 1 base; unmatched bases: 10. Germline V gene sequence: CDR1 MNHEY, CDR2 SMNVEV (reference sequence). The CDR3 region is CASSSSTATSGRSYNEQFF. The CDR3 bases are TGTGCCAGCAGTTCGTCGACAGCGACTAGCGGGAGGTCCTACAATGAGCAGTTCTTC.

The V and J genes are TRBV6-2 or TRBV6-3 and TRBJ1-5, with 7 bases aligning to TRBD1. Germline-derived CDR1 and CDR2 are MNHEY and SVGEGT. Trimming cost V 4 bases and J 4 bases; bases outside gene matches: 7. The CDR3 is 15 residues long. The CDR3 DNA sequence: TGTGCCAGCAGTTCCGTGACAGGGAGGAATCAGCCCCAGCATTTT. This translates into CASSSVTGRNQPQHF.

The V call is TRBV19, the J call TRBJ2-3, with 8 bases matching TRBD1. The CDR3 covers 16 residues. J lost 1 base, V lost 2 bases, and 5 bases had no gene match. Germline assignment: CDR1 LNHDA and CDR2 SQIVND (reference sequence). The CDR3 DNA reads TGTGCCAGTAGTATACCCGGACAGGGCGGCACAGATACGCAGTATTTT. Translating gives CASSIPGQGGTDTQYF.

This chain uses TRBV9 with TRBJ2-1; TRBD2 might be the D (5 bases). With 3 bases removed from V and 9 bases from J, the gap between germline ends came to 10 bases. The CDR3 consists of 12 residues. The germline V gene encodes CDR1 SGDLS and CDR2 YYNGEE. CDR3 amino acids: CASSASTTEQFF. CDR3 bases: TGTGCCAGCAGCGCTAGCACCACTGAGCAGTTCTTC.

The chain employs TRBV19 and TRBJ2-1; 9 nucleotides match TRBD2. Germline CDR1 is LNHDA and CDR2 is SQIVND (reference sequence). The CDR3 is 16 residues long. Trimming at V came to 4 bases and at J to 3 bases, leaving 7 bases not matched to a gene. The CDR3 sequence is CASSSGRALIYNEQFF. The CDR3 DNA reads TGTGCCAGTAGTAGCGGGAGGGCCTTGATCTACAATGAGCAGTTCTTC.

V is TRBV11-2 and J is TRBJ2-7; 8 positions match TRBD1. The CDR3 loop spans 19 amino acids. In germline, CDR1 is SGHAT, CDR2 FQNNGV. Unmatched junction bases numbered 20, after V lost 2 bases and J lost 5 bases. As DNA, the CDR3 is TGTGCCAGCAGCTTAATCCGGGTTGGGACAGGAGGCCCCAGGGACGAGCAGTACTTC. Its protein is CASSLIRVGTGGPRDEQYF.

The chain recombines TRBV28 with TRBJ2-7; D possibly corresponds to TRBD2 (5 bases). CDR3 length equals 14 residues. V dropped 8 bases and J dropped 0 bases, with 14 bases sitting between them. Germline lookup yields CDR1 MDHEN and CDR2 SYDVKM. CDR3 protein: CASREVGISYEQYF. In nucleotides, the CDR3 is TGTGCCAGCCGGGAAGTCGGGATCTCCTACGAGCAGTACTTC.

This clone has more than one count but fewer than ten. The chain recombines TRBV28 with TRBJ2-2, with D perhaps matching TRBD2 (6 bases). Trimming shortened V by 3 bases and J by 7 bases, and 15 bases separated the two germline ends. Germline V gene lookup returns CDR1 MDHEN and CDR2 SYDVKM. The CDR3 consists of 15 residues. CDR3 nucleotide sequence: TGTGCCAGCAGTTTTGTAAGCCCGCGGGGCGGGGAGCTGTTTTTT. Amino acid sequence: CASSFVSPRGGELFF.

The chain combines TRBV12-3 or TRBV12-4 with TRBJ2-1; possibly TRBD1 for D (7 bases). Trimming shortened V by 4 bases and J by 12 bases, and 13 bases separated the two germline ends. The CDR3 sequence is 12 residues long. CDR3 residues: CASSSRGEVQFF. CDR3 coding DNA: TGTGCCAGCAGTTCCAGGGGGGAGGTGCAGTTCTTC.

The chain carries TRBV19 and TRBJ2-7, with 8 bases that match TRBD2. V was pared by 3 bases and J by 3 bases, with 4 bases of the junction left unmatched. This CDR3 contains 14 residues. Per germline, CDR1 LNHDA and CDR2 SQIVND (reference sequence). CDR3 sequence (DNA): TGTGCCAGTAGTATGGGACTAGTCGACTACGAGCAGTACTTC. It yields the protein CASSMGLVDYEQYF.

The chain couples TRBV5-1 to TRBJ2-7; 8 bases align to TRBD1. Germline V gene data show CDR1 as SGHRS and CDR2 as YFSETQ. The trim removed 0 bases at V and 7 bases at J, leaving 3 bases unmatched. The CDR3 covers 13 residues. In DNA, the CDR3 is TGCGCCAGCAGCTTGGGACAGGGGAGTGAGCAGTACTTC. It codes for CASSLGQGSEQYF.

The chain is built from TRBV19 and TRBJ1-1; 7 nucleotides line up with TRBD1. Germline loops: CDR1 LNHDA, CDR2 SQIVND (reference sequence). This CDR3 contains 13 residues. The V and J ends lost 6 bases and 4 bases, in that order; junction bases with no gene match: 5. The CDR3 coding sequence is TGTGCCAGTAGCCAGACAGGGTCCACTGAAGCTTTCTTT. Translated, it gives CASSQTGSTEAFF.

The chain has TRBV4-1 and TRBJ2-1, with 8 bases lining up with TRBD2. Germline V CDR1 and CDR2: MGHRA, YSYEKL. The junction had 8 bases not matched to a gene; V was cut back by 2 bases and J by 2 bases. The CDR3 totals 17 residues. This CDR3 reads CASSQFFGRGAYNEQFF. The CDR3 bases are TGCGCCAGCAGCCAATTTTTCGGGAGGGGGGCCTACAATGAGCAGTTCTTC.

The chain links TRBV18 to TRBJ2-3; perhaps TRBD2 as D (5 bases). Germline V lookup: CDR1 KGHSH, CDR2 LQKENI. The CDR3 contains 15 residues. V was shortened by 3 bases and J by 6 bases, with 16 bases between the two germline ends. The CDR3 here is CASSPPPGELDTQYF. The CDR3 nucleotides are TGTGCCAGCTCACCGCCGCCCGGGGAGTTGGATACGCAGTATTTT.

The chain employs TRBV18 and TRBJ2-6; TRBD2 aligns across 9 bases. Germline CDR1 KGHSH, CDR2 LQKENI. This CDR3 region has 17 residues. V was pared by 2 bases and J by 2 bases, with 4 bases of the junction left unmatched. CDR3 sequence: CASSPNGLATGANVLTF. The CDR3 coding sequence is TGTGCCAGCTCACCAAACGGACTAGCGACTGGGGCCAACGTCCTGACTTTC. The full variable domain, rest sourced from reference TRBV18 and TRBJ2-6, is NAGVMQNPRHLVRRRGQEARLRCSPMKGHSHVYWYRQLPEEGLKFMVYLQKENIIDESGMPKERFSAEFPKEGPSILRIQQVVRGDSAAYFCASSPNGLATGANVLTFGAGSRLTVL.

The chain recombines TRBV11-2 with TRBJ2-5, with TRBD1 matching over 10 bases. This CDR3 spans 14 amino acids. From germline, CDR1 is SGHAT and CDR2 FQNNGV. V lost 3 bases to trimming and J lost 4 bases; unmatched junction nucleotides: 2. CDR3 nucleotides: TGTGCCAGCAGCTTCAGGACAGGGGGAGAGACCCAGTACTTC. Translation gives CASSFRTGGETQYF.

The chain combines TRBV3-1 (or the pseudogene TRBV3-2) with TRBJ1-6; unclear D gene. The CDR3 runs 18 residues. Germline-derived CDR1 and CDR2 are LGHDT and YNNKEL (reference sequence). V lost 0 bases to trimming and J lost 2 bases, with 14 bases between them. CDR3 in DNA: TGTGCCAGCAGCCAAGACGAGGATCTTGTGGCCTATAATTCACCCCTCCACTTT. Its translation is CASSQDEDLVAYNSPLHF.

The chain uses TRBV5-6 and TRBJ2-2, with 12 bases matching TRBD2. After removal of 4 bases from V and 0 bases from J, the junction contained 1 base not matched to a gene. In germline, CDR1 is SGHDT, CDR2 YYEEEE. This CDR3 is 16 amino acids long. This CDR3 is CASSRTSGANTGELFF. The DNA for the CDR3 is TGTGCCAGCAGCCGGACTAGCGGGGCGAACACCGGGGAGCTGTTTTTT.

This chain uses TRBV25-1 with TRBJ1-1; TRBD1 matches 8 bases. This CDR3 region has 14 residues. From germline, CDR1 is MGHDK and CDR2 SYGVNS. The V segment lost 6 bases and the J segment 5 bases; nucleotides outside the gene matches: 8. The CDR3 protein is CASRGRGRFTEAFF. Here the CDR3 DNA reads TGTGCCAGCAGAGGCAGGGGGCGCTTTACTGAAGCTTTCTTT.

The rearrangement joins TRBV19 to TRBJ1-5; possibly TRBD1 for D (5 bases). The V and J ends lost 1 base and 2 bases respectively, with 9 bases between them. Germline V gene data show CDR1 as LNHDA and CDR2 as SQIVND (reference sequence). This CDR3 region has 15 residues. In DNA form, the CDR3 reads TGTGCCAGTAGTATAGGCCGGGGGGGCAATCAGCCCCAGCATTTT. Protein sequence: CASSIGRGGNQPQHF. Full variable domain (missing parts from reference TRBV19 and TRBJ1-5): DGGITQSPKYLFRKEGQNVTLSCEQNLNHDAMYWYRQDPGQGLRLIYYSQIVNDFQKGDIAEGYSVSREKKESFPLTVTSAQKNPTAFYLCASSIGRGGNQPQHFGDGTRLSIL.

The V and J genes are TRBV9 and TRBJ2-5; possibly TRBD2 for D (6 bases). The CDR3 has 13 amino acids. Per germline, CDR1 SGDLS and CDR2 YYNGEE. The germline V and J ends were trimmed by 2 bases and 5 bases, with 10 bases remaining between them. Here the CDR3 reads CASSVHGSETQYF. Here the CDR3 DNA reads TGTGCCAGCAGCGTCCACGGGAGCGAGACCCAGTACTTC.

The chain carries TRBV29-1 and TRBJ2-2, with 7 bases identical to TRBD1. V lost 7 bases and J lost 7; bases outside the gene matches: 15. The CDR3 is 15 residues long. Germline CDR1 reads SQVTM; CDR2 reads ANQGSEA. CDR3 sequence: CSGRDSALMSGELFF. The CDR3 DNA reads as TGCAGCGGCCGGGACAGCGCCCTGATGAGCGGGGAGCTGTTTTTT.